Below are 29 T cell receptor beta chains sequenced from a single sample in a study of T-cell reconstitution after alpha-beta-depleted transplantation in children. For TCRbeta, the library was prepared with unique molecular identifiers. TCRdb re-analysed the PCR reads in MiXCR, keeping a single row per CDR3 protein. The sample comprises nearly 200,000 distinct CDR3 sequences, 5.5% to 7% of which are singletons, and around 4.4% rests with the top ten. The sample in question was PBMCs, obtained before TCRalphabeta/CD19-depleted stem cell transplant. These receptors all come from a girl less than two years old with combined immunodeficiency, due to receive a stem cell transplant.

This rearrangement joins TRBV2 to TRBJ1-2; D remains ambiguous. V was shortened by 2 bases and J by 2 bases, with 12 bases between the two germline ends. The germline V gene has CDR1 SNHLY and CDR2 FYNNEI. This CDR3 has 15 residues. The CDR3 here is CASSESAGINYGYTF. The CDR3, as DNA: TGTGCCAGCAGTGAATCGGCCGGGATAAACTATGGCTACACCTTC.

Ten or more counts support this clonotype. The chain has TRBV29-1 and TRBJ2-1; 12 bases agree with TRBD2. The germline gives CDR1 SQVTM, CDR2 ANQGSEA. The CDR3 is 14 residues long. The J segment lost 8 bases and the V segment lost 7 bases, leaving 9 bases of the junction unmatched. The CDR3 reads CSARLAGGLDEQFF. Written as DNA, the CDR3 is TGCAGCGCTCGCCTAGCGGGAGGGCTGGATGAGCAGTTCTTC.

This clonotype was recorded many times. This rearrangement joins TRBV10-3 to TRBJ1-2; D not resolved. This CDR3 region has 12 residues. Between the trimmed V and J ends, which lost 6 bases and 3 bases, there was a span of 8 bases. Germline values: CDR1 ENHRY, CDR2 SYGVKD. As DNA, the CDR3 is TGTGCCATCAGCGATGGGTACTATGGCTACACCTTC. It is translated as CAISDGYYGYTF.

This clonotype was found many times. The rearrangement links TRBV5-1 to TRBJ1-1; 7 nucleotides line up with TRBD1. Germline V gene sequence: CDR1 SGHRS, CDR2 YFSETQ. The CDR3 sequence is 15 residues long. Trimming cost V 5 bases and J 0 bases; bases outside gene matches: 7. The chain's CDR3 is CASRDSGGMNTEAFF. DNA of the CDR3: TGCGCCAGCAGGGACTCAGGGGGAATGAACACTGAAGCTTTCTTT.

In its sample, this clonotype was seen many times. The rearrangement links TRBV29-1 to TRBJ2-3; D gene ambiguous. The germline gives CDR1 SQVTM, CDR2 ANQGSEA. V lost 4 bases to trimming and J lost 2 bases, with 7 bases between them. CDR3 length equals 12 residues. The CDR3 sequence is CSVVPVTDTQYF. As DNA, the CDR3 is TGCAGCGTTGTGCCGGTCACAGATACGCAGTATTTT.

There are a few counts of this clonotype. The genes are TRBV4-3 and TRBJ2-3, with D maybe TRBD2 (6 bases). V shed 2 bases and J shed 0 bases, with 21 bases lying between them. This CDR3 is built from 19 residues. Germline CDR1 is LGHNA and CDR2 is YSLEER. The CDR3: CASSQLFSSGGVSTDTQYF. CDR3 sequence (DNA): TGCGCCAGCAGCCAACTATTTTCAAGTGGCGGGGTGAGCACAGATACGCAGTATTTT.

Ten or more counts support this clonotype. The chain recombines TRBV20-1 with TRBJ1-5; D may be TRBD1 (5 bases). The CDR3 is 15 residues long. Germline values: CDR1 DFQATT, CDR2 SNEGSKA (reference sequence). The V end lost 3 bases, the J end lost 7 bases, and 19 bases lay between the germline ends. CDR3 region: CSASVEGEQYQPQHF. CDR3 nucleotide sequence: TGCAGTGCTAGCGTCGAAGGGGAGCAATACCAGCCCCAGCATTTT.

This clonotype showed up many times. The CDR3 DNA reads TGTGCCAGCAGTTTGGGAGGCCTTGAAGCTTTCTTT. Protein product: CASSLGGLEAFF. The chain combines TRBV28 with TRBJ1-1; no clear D. The V end lost 3 bases, the J end lost 7 bases, and 9 bases lay between the germline ends. Germline loops: CDR1 MDHEN, CDR2 SYDVKM. The CDR3 is 12 amino acids.

As regards this clonotype: This may come from a read error, since a much larger clone is one base off. The chain has TRBV11-3 and TRBJ2-1, with D unclear. This CDR3 is 12 amino acids long. The germline V gene encodes CDR1 SGHNT and CDR2 YENEEA. The CDR3 spells CVSSLDLNEQFF. As DNA, the CDR3 is TGTGTCAGCAGCTTAGATCTAAATGAGCAGTTCTTC.

This clonotype was found many times. The chain recombines TRBV3-1 with TRBJ2-7, with D unclear. The CDR3 is 18 amino acids. CDR1 is LGHDT, CDR2 YNNKEL, per germline (reference sequence). The V end was cut by 0 bases, the J end by 0 bases, with 18 bases between. The CDR3 loop is CASSQDSQLYMASYEQYF. The CDR3 DNA reads TGTGCCAGCAGCCAAGATTCCCAACTCTACATGGCCTCCTACGAGCAGTACTTC.

This clonotype came up many times. This chain connects TRBV12-3 or TRBV12-4 to TRBJ1-4; the D gene is possibly TRBD1 (6 bases). This CDR3 spans 14 amino acids. The V gene lost 7 bases and the J gene lost 6 bases, with 15 bases spanning the gap. CDR3 in amino acids: CASTPGQRHEKLFF. The CDR3 nucleotides are TGTGCCAGCACTCCCGGACAGCGACATGAAAAACTGTTTTTT.

This clonotype has a count of ten or more. This chain links TRBV7-2 with TRBJ1-1; D is undetermined. CDR1 and CDR2 (germline): SGHTA, FQGNSA. The CDR3 spans 15 residues. The V end was cut by 1 base, the J end by 0 bases, with 9 bases between. Here the CDR3 DNA reads TGTGCCAGCAGCTTAGATTGGGGTGTGAACACTGAAGCTTTCTTT. This translates into CASSLDWGVNTEAFF.

This clonotype was observed a handful of times. This chain connects TRBV6-2 or TRBV6-3 to TRBJ2-7; TRBD2 is a possible D gene (6 bases). V dropped 2 bases and J dropped 2 bases, with 13 bases sitting between them. This CDR3 has 15 amino acids. CDR1 and CDR2 from the germline V gene are MNHEY and SVGEGT. The CDR3 here is CASSYPETRTYEQYF. The DNA of the CDR3 is TGTGCCAGCAGTTACCCCGAGACTAGGACCTACGAGCAGTACTTC.

The sample holds a few counts of this clonotype. CDR3 region: CASSPPSRGGETQYF. The CDR3 DNA is TGTGCCAGCAGCCCCCCGTCAAGAGGGGGAGAGACCCAGTACTTC. The chain employs TRBV12-3 or TRBV12-4 and TRBJ2-5; weak D call: TRBD1 (6 bases). The CDR3 is 15 residues long. V gave up 6 bases and J gave up 4 bases, with 18 bases separating them.

This clonotype was recorded many times. The genes are TRBV6-4 and TRBJ1-2, with 7 bases fitting TRBD1. Germline lookup yields CDR1 MRHNA and CDR2 SNTAGT. The length of the CDR3 is 15 residues. V lost 6 bases, J lost 0 bases, and 7 bases stayed unmatched. In nucleotides, the CDR3 is TGTGCCAGCAGGGCACAGGGGAAAGCTAACTATGGCTACACCTTC. Its protein product is CASRAQGKANYGYTF.

There are many counts of this clonotype. CDR3 protein: CASTGLLAWLGDEQFF. The CDR3 coding sequence is TGCGCCAGCACAGGACTATTAGCCTGGTTGGGCGATGAGCAGTTCTTC. This chain uses TRBV10-2 with TRBJ2-1; TRBD2 might be the D (6 bases). This CDR3 is built from 16 residues. Germline-derived CDR1 and CDR2 are WSHSY and SAAADI. Trimming removed 7 bases from V and 8 bases from J, with 24 bases in between.

This clonotype was recorded a few times. The chain has TRBV4-3 and TRBJ2-5, with 7 nucleotides matching TRBD2. V trimming: 0 bases; J trimming: 8 bases; junction bases outside the gene matches: 15. There are 17 residues in the CDR3. Germline CDR1 LGHNA, CDR2 YSLEER. In DNA, the CDR3 is TGCGCCAGCAGCCAAGATCCGCACCCGACTAGCCGGGGAACCCAGTACTTC. This encodes CASSQDPHPTSRGTQYF.

This clonotype was counted ten times or more. The V and J genes are TRBV7-8 and TRBJ2-5; D is perhaps TRBD1 (6 bases). Germline CDR1 reads SGHVS; CDR2 reads FQNEAQ. V was trimmed by 6 bases and J by 0 bases, leaving 11 bases between them. This CDR3 is built from 14 residues. The DNA for the CDR3 is TGTGCCAGCAGTAAGGGGGAGTACCAAGAGACCCAGTACTTC. The encoded protein is CASSKGEYQETQYF. The full variable domain, its missing parts supplied by reference TRBV7-8 and TRBJ2-5, is GAGVSQSPRYKVAKRGQDVALRCDPISGHVSLFWYQQALGQGPEFLTYFQNEAQLDKSGLPSDRFFAERPEGSVSTLKIQRTQQEDSAVYLCASSKGEYQETQYFGPGTRLLVL.

This clonotype has at least ten counts. The V gene is TRBV11-2, the J gene TRBJ1-4; 9 positions agree with TRBD1. V dropped 5 bases and J dropped 11; count of bases not matched to a gene: 9. CDR1 and CDR2 from the germline V gene are SGHAT and FQNNGV. This CDR3 has 14 residues. CDR3 sequence: CASSADRGSGKLFF. The DNA of the CDR3 is TGTGCCAGCAGCGCGGACAGGGGTTCTGGGAAACTGTTTTTT.

This clonotype showed up just a few times. The gene calls are TRBV5-5 and TRBJ1-2, with no clear D. This CDR3 has 15 residues. Germline V gene sequence: CDR1 SGHKS, CDR2 YYEKEE (reference sequence). The ends were cut back, 4 bases at V and 4 bases at J, with 17 bases in the middle. The CDR3 region has the DNA TGTGCCAGCAGCAATGTGGCCGGACCGCCCTATGGCTACACCTTC. Amino acid sequence: CASSNVAGPPYGYTF.

The rearrangement links TRBV29-1 to TRBJ2-1; TRBD2 is a possible D gene (6 bases). V was shortened by 5 bases and J by 0 bases, with 20 bases between the two germline ends. Germline V gives CDR1 SQVTM, CDR2 ANQGSEA. This CDR3 comprises 17 residues. The CDR3 protein is CSVTISRREYSYNEQFF. The CDR3 DNA reads as TGCAGCGTTACGATCTCAAGGAGGGAATACTCCTACAATGAGCAGTTCTTC.

This clonotype was picked up many times. The rearrangement links TRBV2 to TRBJ2-7, with TRBD1 as a possible D gene (6 bases). The V end lost 4 bases, the J end lost 6 bases, and 16 bases lay between the germline ends. CDR3 length: 14 residues. The germline CDR1 and CDR2 sequences are SNHLY and FYNNEI. CDR3 sequence reads: CASSASQGPGEQYF. The CDR3 DNA is TGTGCCAGCAGTGCGTCACAGGGACCGGGCGAGCAGTACTTC.

This clonotype occurred many times. The genes are TRBV21-1 and TRBJ2-7; the table's D call TRBD1 went unverified against the DNA. TRBV21-1 is tagged as a pseudogene. The CDR3 extends over 17 amino acids. CDR3 DNA sequence: TGTGCCAGCAGCAAAAAAAAAGGGGGACAGGGATCCTACGAGCAGTACTTC. Its protein is CASSKKKGGQGSYEQYF.

This clonotype was counted many times. The chain employs TRBV3-1 and TRBJ2-1; maybe TRBD2 (6 bases). The CDR3 extends over 16 amino acids. V was shortened by 2 bases and J by 10 bases, with 21 bases between the two germline ends. Germline-derived CDR1 and CDR2 are LGHDT and YNNKEL (reference sequence). The CDR3 is CASSQITSREEGEQFF. CDR3 nucleotide sequence: TGTGCCAGCAGCCAAATAACTAGCCGGGAAGAAGGAGAGCAGTTCTTC.

This clonotype occurred many times. The rearrangement uses TRBV15 and TRBJ2-7; possibly TRBD2 for D (5 bases). Trimming stripped 1 base from V and 4 bases from J, with 17 bases between. The germline V gene has CDR1 LNHNV and CDR2 YYDKDF (reference sequence). The CDR3 length is 16 residues. CDR3 nucleotides: TGTGCCACCAGCAGAGGGGGAGCAAGTGGGTGGTACGAGCAGTACTTC. The encoded protein is CATSRGGASGWYEQYF.

This clonotype was observed at least ten times. This rearrangement joins TRBV5-1 to TRBJ2-7, with D perhaps matching TRBD1 (6 bases). The CDR3 is made up of 13 amino acids. Germline assignment: CDR1 SGHRS and CDR2 YFSETQ. Deletions cut 7 bases from V and 5 bases from J, with 16 bases between. The CDR3 DNA reads TGCGCCAGCCAATCGGCCCAGGGGAACGAGCAGTACTTC. Its translation is CASQSAQGNEQYF.

V gene TRBV6-2 or TRBV6-3 combines with J gene TRBJ2-1; TRBD1 is a possible D gene (6 bases). This CDR3 spans 16 amino acids. V gave up 5 bases and J gave up 2 bases, with 16 bases separating them. Germline values: CDR1 MNHEY, CDR2 SVGEGT. CDR3 sequence: CASSPPWKGAYNEQFF. Written as DNA, the CDR3 is TGTGCCAGCAGTCCGCCCTGGAAGGGGGCCTACAATGAGCAGTTCTTC.

This clonotype was seen repeatedly, ten times or more. The chain recombines TRBV21-1 with TRBJ2-7; the D call in the table, TRBD1, was not verified against the DNA. TRBV21-1 is reported as a pseudogene. CDR3 length equals 13 residues. DNA of the CDR3: TGTGCCAGCAGCAAAGGTCAGGGATACGAGCAGTACTTC. Protein product: CASSKGQGYEQYF.

This clonotype has ten or more counts. The chain recombines TRBV10-3 with TRBJ2-3; D not resolved. Germline V gene data show CDR1 as ENHRY and CDR2 as SYGVKD. This CDR3 has 13 amino acids. Trimming removed 3 bases from V and 6 bases from J, with 10 bases in between. CDR3 sequence (DNA): TGTGCCATCAGTGAACCTCTTGGGGATACGCAGTATTTT. Its translation is CAISEPLGDTQYF.